Each of the 27 T cell receptor beta chains below was sequenced from the same sample in a study of shared clonotypes between healthy human individuals (dated by TCRdb to between 2020 and 2021). The library was obtained by the immunoSEQ multiplex PCR assay. Entries here come from immuneACCESS through TCRdb and include only in-frame sequences with V and J called. Some clones fail to appear in such tables; in the studies checked, an unresolved V gene covers under half of the shortfall, and the cause of the remainder is unknown. Within this sample are roughly 2,300,000 clones, with about 90% of them counted one time only. Of the sample, around 0.35% is held by the ten largest clones. The specimen sequenced was naive CD4+ T cells from PBMCs. Read against the paper, the sample's cell subset or site label means: CD45RA+ positively selected. Receptors were obtained from a man between 18 and 29 years old in good health. Some clones in this sample may be carry-over from other donors' samples.

The chain combines TRBV5-1 with TRBJ2-7; 10 bases are shared with TRBD1. V was clipped by 2 bases and J by 7 bases; unmatched bases: 9. The CDR3 length is 15 residues. Germline CDR1 and CDR2: SGHRS and YFSETQ. The CDR3 nucleotides read TGCGCCAGCAGCTTTCAGACAGGGGGCAGGGGTGAGCAGTACTTC. Translating it yields CASSFQTGGRGEQYF.

This chain links TRBV6-1 with TRBJ2-2; a weak D match, TRBD2 (6 bases). The germline gives CDR1 MNHNS, CDR2 SASEGT. Between the trimmed V and J ends, which lost 0 bases and 3 bases, there was a span of 17 bases. The CDR3 length is 18 residues. CDR3 residues: CASSEALRGNPYTGELFF. The CDR3 DNA follows: TGTGCCAGCAGTGAAGCGCTACGGGGGAATCCTTACACCGGGGAGCTGTTTTTT.

The chain carries TRBV14 and TRBJ1-1; D gene ambiguous. The CDR3 loop spans 13 amino acids. Germline loops: CDR1 SGHDN, CDR2 FVKESK. The germline V and J ends were trimmed by 4 bases and 4 bases, with 10 bases remaining between them. The CDR3 region is CASSRARLTEAFF. The DNA for the CDR3 is TGTGCCAGCAGCCGAGCCCGCCTCACTGAAGCTTTCTTT.

The chain joins TRBV9 to TRBJ2-3; TRBD2 agrees at 9 bases. J lost 7 bases, V lost 3 bases, and 9 bases had no gene match. This CDR3 has 15 amino acids. Germline V gene sequence: CDR1 SGDLS, CDR2 YYNGEE. The chain's CDR3 is CASSAGTSRGHTQYF. The CDR3 DNA reads TGTGCCAGCAGCGCCGGGACTAGCCGAGGGCATACGCAGTATTTT.

As regards this clone: The sample contains more than one DNA sequence encoding this CDR3. The rearrangement links TRBV5-4 to TRBJ2-6; D remains unclear. CDR1 and CDR2 from the germline V gene are SGHNT and YYREEE (reference sequence). The V end was cut by 4 bases, the J end by 0 bases, with 8 bases between. This CDR3 region has 15 residues. Here the CDR3 reads CASSPGGSGANVLTF. CDR3 DNA sequence: TGTGCCAGCAGCCCCGGTGGCTCTGGGGCCAACGTCCTGACTTTC.

Only a few counts were recorded for this clone. This CDR3 is also generated by other DNA sequences in the sample. The chain links TRBV18 to TRBJ1-4; D is possibly TRBD1 (6 bases). This CDR3 region has 13 residues. V lost 3 bases and J 4 bases, leaving 6 bases between the germline ends. Looked up from germline, CDR1 is KGHSH and CDR2 is LQKENI. The CDR3 is CASSPDSNEKLFF. The CDR3 bases are TGTGCCAGCTCACCGGACAGTAATGAAAAACTGTTTTTT.

This clone showed up just a few times. The gene calls are TRBV5-4 and TRBJ1-1; 7 bases map to TRBD1. CDR1 SGHNT and CDR2 YYREEE come from the germline V gene (reference sequence). Unmatched junction bases numbered 4, after V lost 4 bases and J lost 1 base. The CDR3 runs to 14 residues. This CDR3 is CASSTGTANTEAFF. DNA of the CDR3: TGTGCCAGCAGCACCGGGACAGCGAACACTGAAGCTTTCTTT.

V gene TRBV20-1 combines with J gene TRBJ2-7; D not resolved. The germline V gene encodes CDR1 DFQATT and CDR2 SNEGSKA (reference sequence). V lost 3 bases, J lost 6 bases, and 9 bases lay in between. The CDR3 runs to 11 residues. The CDR3 nucleotides read TGCAGTGCTAGGGGCCCCGCCGAGCAGTACTTC. This gives the protein CSARGPAEQYF.

This chain uses TRBV6-1 with TRBJ1-5; the D gene is possibly TRBD1 (5 bases). There are 12 residues in the CDR3. The germline V and J ends were trimmed by 6 bases and 6 bases, with 9 bases remaining between them. The germline gives CDR1 MNHNS, CDR2 SASEGT. CDR3 in DNA: TGTGCCAGCAGGGGCGACAGTCAGCCCCAGCATTTT. Protein: CASRGDSQPQHF.

V is TRBV27 and J is TRBJ2-1; 10 bases line up with TRBD1. The ends lost 6 bases at V and 6 bases at J; junction bases unmatched: 5. Germline loops: CDR1 MNHEY, CDR2 SMNVEV (reference sequence). The CDR3 contains 14 residues. As DNA, the CDR3 is TGTGCCAGCAGATCCGGGACAGGGGTCAATGAGCAGTTCTTC. It specifies CASRSGTGVNEQFF.

This chain connects TRBV19 to TRBJ2-7; 9 bases agree with TRBD2. With 4 bases clipped from V and 5 bases from J, the junction kept 12 bases outside the gene matches. This CDR3 has 16 amino acids. CDR1 LNHDA and CDR2 SQIVND come from the germline V gene (reference sequence). CDR3 residues: CASSKKTSGTGNEQYF. CDR3 nucleotide sequence: TGTGCCAGTAGTAAGAAGACTAGCGGTACGGGGAACGAGCAGTACTTC.

The chain links TRBV5-6 to TRBJ1-1; maybe TRBD1 (5 bases). CDR3 size: 14 residues. V was clipped by 0 bases and J by 2 bases, with 8 bases between them. Germline-derived CDR1 and CDR2 are SGHDT and YYEEEE. CDR3 residues: CASSLVGVNTEAFF. CDR3 bases: TGTGCCAGCAGCTTGGTGGGGGTCAACACTGAAGCTTTCTTT.

This chain connects TRBV6-6 to TRBJ1-5; a possible D gene is TRBD1 (5 bases). V was trimmed by 7 bases and J by 3 bases, leaving 19 bases between them. CDR3 length: 16 amino acids. Germline lookup yields CDR1 MNHNY and CDR2 SVGAGI (reference sequence). The CDR3 loop reads CASTLPGWGDNQPQHF. Written as DNA, the CDR3 is TGTGCCAGCACCCTCCCAGGGTGGGGTGACAATCAGCCCCAGCATTTT.

The chain employs TRBV4-2 and TRBJ2-7; TRBD2 matches at 11 bases. There are 17 residues in the CDR3. Germline CDR1 and CDR2: LGHNA and YNFKEQ. Trimming took 2 bases from V and 6 from J; bases not matched to a gene: 12. The CDR3 loop is CASSQPHAGTSGGEQYF. CDR3 bases: TGTGCCAGCAGCCAACCACATGCCGGGACTAGCGGCGGCGAGCAGTACTTC.

The V and J genes are TRBV9 and TRBJ2-7, with D perhaps TRBD1 (5 bases). The CDR3 loop spans 14 amino acids. Germline assignment: CDR1 SGDLS and CDR2 YYNGEE. The V end lost 0 bases, the J end lost 4 bases, and 11 bases lay between the germline ends. CDR3 loop: CASSVGGFQYEQYF. The CDR3 bases are TGTGCCAGCAGCGTAGGGGGCTTTCAATACGAGCAGTACTTC. Full variable domain (missing parts from reference TRBV9 and TRBJ2-7): DSGVTQTPKHLITATGQRVTLRCSPRSGDLSVYWYQQSLDQGLQFLIQYYNGEERAKGNILERFSAQQFPDLHSELNLSSLELGDSALYFCASSVGGFQYEQYFGPGTRLTVT.

This chain links TRBV5-1 with TRBJ2-7; 11 bases align to TRBD2. The germline V gene has CDR1 SGHRS and CDR2 YFSETQ. J gave up 2 bases and V 0 bases, and 13 bases lay outside the gene matches. The CDR3 runs to 19 residues. The CDR3, as DNA: TGCGCCAGCAGCTTGGCCCCCAGGTCTAGCGGGAGGTCCGCCTACGAGCAGTACTTC. This gives the protein CASSLAPRSSGRSAYEQYF. Variable domain in full (rest from reference TRBV5-1 and TRBJ2-7): KAGVTQTPRYLIKTRGQQVTLSCSPISGHRSVSWYQQTPGQGLQFLFEYFSETQRNKGNFPGRFSGRQFSNSRSEMNVSTLELGDSALYLCASSLAPRSSGRSAYEQYFGPGTRLTVT.

The gene calls are TRBV7-2 and TRBJ2-7, with TRBD2 matching 11 bases. The junction had 7 bases not matched to a gene; V was cut back by 3 bases and J by 6 bases. Germline CDR1 reads SGHTA; CDR2 reads FQGNSA. The CDR3 contains 15 residues. DNA of the CDR3: TGTGCCAGCAGCTTGATAGCGGGAGGGTTATCCGAGCAGTACTTC. It encodes CASSLIAGGLSEQYF.

The chain combines TRBV7-8 with TRBJ2-2; unclear D gene. V was cut by 4 bases and J by 1 base, with 7 bases left in between. Germline CDR1 and CDR2: SGHVS and FQNEAQ. The length of the CDR3 is 14 residues. The CDR3 reads CASSSQLNTGELFF. The DNA of the CDR3 is TGTGCCAGCAGCTCGCAGCTGAACACCGGGGAGCTGTTTTTT.

V usage is TRBV5-1 and J usage is TRBJ1-6; 10 bases line up with TRBD1. CDR3 length equals 15 residues. The germline gives CDR1 SGHRS, CDR2 YFSETQ. With V trimmed by 0 bases and J by 8 bases, 2 bases remained unmatched. The CDR3 DNA sequence: TGCGCCAGCAGCTTGGACGGGACAGGGGATTCACCCCTCCACTTT. Translated, it gives CASSLDGTGDSPLHF.

V usage is TRBV29-1 and J usage is TRBJ1-2; 8 bases fit TRBD1. This CDR3 comprises 12 residues. From germline, CDR1 is SQVTM and CDR2 ANQGSEA. V gave up 4 bases and J gave up 7 bases; unmatched junction bases: 5. CDR3 nucleotide sequence: TGCAGCGTTGGCAGGGGGCGTGGTGGCTACACCTTC. It is translated as CSVGRGRGGYTF. Drawing the rest from reference TRBV29-1 and TRBJ1-2, the complete variable domain is SAVISQKPSRDICQRGTSLTIQCQVDSQVTMMFWYRQQPGQSLTLIATANQGSEATYESGFVIDKFPISRPNLTFSTLTVSNMSPEDSSIYLCSVGRGRGGYTFGSGTRLTVV.

The chain joins TRBV25-1 to TRBJ2-7; 10 bases are a match to TRBD1. Germline trimming cut 4 bases from V and 3 bases from J; bases unmatched to any gene: 6. The CDR3 consists of 15 residues. The germline gives CDR1 MGHDK, CDR2 SYGVNS. The CDR3 sequence: CASSASGTGVYEQYF. CDR3 nucleotide sequence: TGTGCCAGCAGTGCCTCAGGGACAGGGGTCTACGAGCAGTACTTC.

Here the CDR3 DNA reads TGCGCCAGCAGGACACCAACAGGTGGCACAGATACGCAGTATTTT. Translating it yields CASRTPTGGTDTQYF. The chain recombines TRBV5-1 with TRBJ2-3; D possibly corresponds to TRBD1 (5 bases). The CDR3 has 15 residues. Trimming cost V 5 bases and J 1 base, with 14 bases left between them. Germline loops: CDR1 SGHRS, CDR2 YFSETQ.

The rearrangement uses TRBV10-3 and TRBJ1-5; D uncertain. The germline V gene encodes CDR1 ENHRY and CDR2 SYGVKD. V lost 2 bases to trimming and J lost 3 bases, with 8 bases between them. The CDR3 is made up of 14 amino acids. CDR3 sequence: CAISEDGYNQPQHF. CDR3 in DNA: TGTGCCATCAGTGAGGACGGATACAATCAGCCCCAGCATTTT.

The chain employs TRBV19 and TRBJ2-2, with D maybe TRBD2 (5 bases). The V and J ends lost 6 bases and 2 bases respectively, with 13 bases between them. The CDR3 length is 15 residues. Germline V lookup: CDR1 LNHDA, CDR2 SQIVND (reference sequence). The DNA for the CDR3 is TGTGCCAGTAGGTCAGGACTTCCCAACACCGGGGAGCTGTTTTTT. This gives the protein CASRSGLPNTGELFF.

This chain joins TRBV6-1 and TRBJ2-4; 10 bases line up with TRBD1. The germline V gene encodes CDR1 MNHNS and CDR2 SASEGT. The CDR3 length is 13 residues. Trimming removed 9 bases from V and 8 bases from J; junction bases left unmatched: 7. DNA of the CDR3: TGTGCCAGGACAGGGGGCCGAGGATACATTCAGTACTTC. Its translation: CARTGGRGYIQYF.

The rearrangement uses TRBV6-1 and TRBJ1-2, with 9 bases identical to TRBD1. V lost 6 bases to trimming and J lost 7 bases; unmatched junction nucleotides: 12. Germline assignment: CDR1 MNHNS and CDR2 SASEGT. The CDR3 covers 15 residues. Written as DNA, the CDR3 is TGTGCCAGCAGAATATCCGGGACAGGGAGTTCTGGCTACACCTTC. It encodes CASRISGTGSSGYTF.

Here the CDR3 DNA reads TGTGCCAGCAGTCCCCAGTTGCGGGAGAACAATGAGCAGTTCTTC. Its protein product is CASSPQLRENNEQFF. The V gene is TRBV6-5, the J gene TRBJ2-1, with 7 bases fitting TRBD2. Losses at the gene ends were 5 bases for V and 5 bases for J; bases not matched to a gene: 9. This CDR3 is 15 amino acids long. Germline CDR1 reads MNHEY; CDR2 reads SVGAGI.